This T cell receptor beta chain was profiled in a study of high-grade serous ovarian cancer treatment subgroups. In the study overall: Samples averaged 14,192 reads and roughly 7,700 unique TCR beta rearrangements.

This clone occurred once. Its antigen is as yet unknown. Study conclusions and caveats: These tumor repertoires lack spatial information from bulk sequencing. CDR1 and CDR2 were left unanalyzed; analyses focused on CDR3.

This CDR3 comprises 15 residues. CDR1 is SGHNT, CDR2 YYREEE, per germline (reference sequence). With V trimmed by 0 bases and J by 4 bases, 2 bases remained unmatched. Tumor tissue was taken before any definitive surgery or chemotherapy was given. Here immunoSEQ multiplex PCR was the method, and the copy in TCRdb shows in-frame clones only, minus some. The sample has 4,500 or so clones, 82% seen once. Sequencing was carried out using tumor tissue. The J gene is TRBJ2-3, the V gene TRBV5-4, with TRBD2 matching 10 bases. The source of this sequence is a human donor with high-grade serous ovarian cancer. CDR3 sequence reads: CASSLGGLAADTQYF. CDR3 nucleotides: TGTGCCAGCAGCTTGGGAGGACTAGCGGCAGATACGCAGTATTTT.